Listed below are T cell receptor beta chains from one sample, sequenced in a study of cytomegalovirus exposure and HLA in healthy donors. Profiled with immunoSEQ multiplex PCR; TCRdb holds only in-frame clones, not every one. This table has about 150,000 clones, 80% appearing once. Specimen: PBMCs. Receptors originate from a woman aged 40 to 50 in good health and CMV-seronegative. The CDR3 runs from the conserved cysteine through the conserved F or W. D genes are given only for firm matches. Rows give clone size only sometimes, using once, few, many, or a class for an expanded clone.

abundance: -; j_gene: TRBJ2-2; d_gene: -; v_gene: TRBV5-1; CDR3aa: CASSLGQIRLITGELFF; CDR3nt: TGCGCCAGCAGCTTGGGGCAAATCCGACTGATCACCGGGGAGCTGTTTTTT
abundance: -; j_gene: TRBJ1-4; d_gene: -; v_gene: TRBV9; CDR3aa: CASSVAVGTSEKLFF; CDR3nt: TGTGCCAGCAGCGTAGCTGTCGGGACAAGTGAAAAACTGTTTTTT
abundance: -; j_gene: TRBJ2-2; d_gene: -; v_gene: TRBV7-2; CDR3aa: CATGSGGRTGELFF; CDR3nt: TGTGCCACGGGATCTGGCGGCCGCACCGGGGAGCTGTTTTTT
abundance: -; j_gene: TRBJ2-7; d_gene: TRBD1; v_gene: TRBV5-1; CDR3aa: CASSSIQGASEQYF; CDR3nt: TGCGCCAGCAGCTCAATCCAGGGGGCGAGCGAGCAGTACTTC
abundance: -; j_gene: TRBJ1-1; d_gene: TRBD1; v_gene: TRBV7-3; CDR3aa: CASSFRQGDTEAFF; CDR3nt: TGTGCCAGCAGCTTTCGACAGGGAGACACTGAAGCTTTCTTT
abundance: once; j_gene: TRBJ1-6; d_gene: -; v_gene: TRBV6-5; CDR3aa: CASRPQGFENSPLHF; CDR3nt: TGTGCCAGCAGGCCCCAGGGGTTTGAGAATTCACCCCTCCACTTT
abundance: -; j_gene: TRBJ1-1; d_gene: TRBD1; v_gene: TRBV25-1; CDR3aa: CASSGQTGGTWDTEAFF; CDR3nt: TGTGCCAGCAGTGGTCAGACAGGGGGCACGTGGGACACTGAAGCTTTCTTT
abundance: -; j_gene: TRBJ2-5; d_gene: TRBD2; v_gene: TRBV6-5; CDR3aa: CASRGGGGGRVTQYF; CDR3nt: TGTGCCAGCAGGGGCGGCGGGGGAGGTCGCGTGACCCAGTACTTC
abundance: -; j_gene: TRBJ1-4; d_gene: -; v_gene: TRBV28; CDR3aa: CASVTGGADATNEKLFF; CDR3nt: TGTGCCAGCGTTACTGGGGGGGCAGATGCAACTAATGAAAAACTGTTTTTT
abundance: -; j_gene: TRBJ2-3; d_gene: -; v_gene: TRBV4-3; CDR3aa: CASSQVTDSTDTQYF; CDR3nt: TGCGCCAGCAGCCAAGTTACAGACAGCACAGATACGCAGTATTTT
abundance: -; j_gene: TRBJ1-6; d_gene: TRBD1; v_gene: TRBV5-6; CDR3aa: CASSLYRGNSPLHF; CDR3nt: TGTGCCAGCAGCTTGTACAGGGGTAATTCACCCCTCCACTTT
abundance: -; j_gene: TRBJ2-1; d_gene: TRBD2; v_gene: TRBV7-2; CDR3aa: CASSLGGGSYNEQFF; CDR3nt: TGTGCCAGCAGCTTGGGCGGGGGATCCTACAATGAGCAGTTCTTC
abundance: once; j_gene: TRBJ1-5; d_gene: TRBD1; v_gene: TRBV4-2; CDR3aa: CASSRDRGGGSNQPQHF; CDR3nt: TGTGCCAGCAGCCGCGACAGGGGTGGAGGTAGCAATCAGCCCCAGCATTTT
abundance: -; j_gene: TRBJ2-7; d_gene: TRBD1; v_gene: TRBV7-3; CDR3aa: CASSLGFGQAYEQYF; CDR3nt: TGTGCCAGCAGCTTAGGATTCGGACAGGCCTACGAGCAGTACTTC
abundance: -; j_gene: TRBJ2-7; d_gene: -; v_gene: TRBV19; CDR3aa: CASSIASQYEQYF; CDR3nt: TGTGCCAGTAGTATTGCTAGCCAGTACGAGCAGTACTTC
abundance: once; j_gene: TRBJ2-5; d_gene: TRBD2; v_gene: TRBV4-2; CDR3aa: CASSQGLAAQETQYF; CDR3nt: TGTGCCAGCAGCCAAGGACTAGCGGCACAAGAGACCCAGTACTTC
abundance: -; j_gene: TRBJ2-2; d_gene: TRBD1; v_gene: TRBV9; CDR3aa: CASSVGDRGDTGELFF; CDR3nt: TGTGCCAGCAGCGTAGGGGACAGGGGGGATACCGGGGAGCTGTTTTTT
abundance: -; j_gene: TRBJ2-5; d_gene: -; v_gene: TRBV18; CDR3aa: CASSDYSGRQETQYF; CDR3nt: TGTGCCAGCTCAGACTATAGCGGACGCCAAGAGACCCAGTACTTC
abundance: -; j_gene: TRBJ2-7; d_gene: -; v_gene: TRBV5-6; CDR3aa: CASSPQGSWEQYF; CDR3nt: TGTGCCAGCAGCCCCCAGGGTTCCTGGGAGCAGTACTTC
abundance: few; j_gene: TRBJ2-3; d_gene: TRBD2; v_gene: TRBV18; CDR3aa: CASSPGLAGVSLVTDTQYF; CDR3nt: TGTGCCAGCTCACCGGGACTAGCGGGAGTCTCTCTAGTCACAGATACGCAGTATTTT
abundance: -; j_gene: TRBJ2-7; d_gene: TRBD2; v_gene: TRBV5-8; CDR3aa: CASSLELAGGQWYEQYF; CDR3nt: TGTGCCAGCAGCTTGGAACTAGCGGGAGGGCAGTGGTACGAGCAGTACTTC
abundance: few; j_gene: TRBJ2-3; d_gene: TRBD1; v_gene: TRBV4-2; CDR3aa: CASSPRQGATDTQYF; CDR3nt: TGTGCCAGCAGCCCTCGACAGGGGGCAACAGATACGCAGTATTTT
abundance: -; j_gene: TRBJ1-1; d_gene: TRBD1; v_gene: TRBV7-9; CDR3aa: CATKPGQLNTEAFF; CDR3nt: TGTGCCACCAAACCGGGACAGCTGAACACTGAAGCTTTCTTT
abundance: -; j_gene: TRBJ1-6; d_gene: -; v_gene: TRBV5-6; CDR3aa: CASSPGSPYNSPLHF; CDR3nt: TGTGCCAGCAGCCCCGGGTCACCCTATAATTCACCCCTCCACTTT
abundance: -; j_gene: TRBJ2-1; d_gene: TRBD2; v_gene: TRBV4-3; CDR3aa: CASSQVYSGTGNEQFF; CDR3nt: TGCGCCAGCAGCCAAGTTTATAGCGGGACTGGAAATGAGCAGTTCTTC
abundance: once; j_gene: TRBJ2-7; d_gene: -; v_gene: TRBV4-1; CDR3aa: CASSQGGPSSYEQYF; CDR3nt: TGCGCCAGCAGCCAAGGGGGGCCGTCCTCCTACGAGCAGTACTTC
abundance: once; j_gene: TRBJ2-2; d_gene: TRBD1; v_gene: TRBV7-3; CDR3aa: CASSPPDRAPPGELFF; CDR3nt: TGTGCCAGCAGCCCGCCGGACAGGGCCCCCCCCGGGGAGCTGTTTTTT
abundance: few; j_gene: TRBJ2-1; d_gene: -; v_gene: TRBV30; CDR3aa: CAWTSGSMQKRNEQFF; CDR3nt: TGTGCCTGGACCAGCGGGTCGATGCAGAAGCGGAATGAGCAGTTCTTC
abundance: few; j_gene: TRBJ2-2; d_gene: TRBD1; v_gene: TRBV7-2; CDR3aa: CASSSGTVRTGELFF; CDR3nt: TGTGCCAGCAGCTCCGGGACAGTCCGCACCGGGGAGCTGTTTTTT
abundance: few; j_gene: TRBJ1-2; d_gene: -; v_gene: TRBV7-2; CDR3aa: CASGEQGNYGYTF; CDR3nt: TGTGCCAGCGGGGAACAGGGTAACTATGGCTACACCTTC
abundance: -; j_gene: TRBJ2-1; d_gene: TRBD2; v_gene: TRBV7-2; CDR3aa: CASSPTGGSYNEQFF; CDR3nt: TGTGCCAGCAGCCCTACGGGAGGGAGTTACAATGAGCAGTTCTTC
abundance: -; j_gene: TRBJ1-1; d_gene: TRBD1; v_gene: TRBV6-5; CDR3aa: CASSPQGASQAFF; CDR3nt: TGTGCCAGCAGTCCACAGGGGGCTTCCCAAGCTTTCTTT
abundance: once; j_gene: TRBJ2-3; d_gene: TRBD2; v_gene: TRBV5-1; CDR3aa: CASSATGGLTDTQYF; CDR3nt: TGCGCCAGCAGCGCGACGGGGGGGCTTACAGATACGCAGTATTTT
abundance: -; j_gene: TRBJ2-7; d_gene: -; v_gene: TRBV7-6; CDR3aa: CASSHQASNSYEQYF; CDR3nt: TGTGCCAGCAGCCATCAAGCGTCAAACTCCTACGAGCAGTACTTC
abundance: -; j_gene: TRBJ2-3; d_gene: TRBD2; v_gene: TRBV11-2; CDR3aa: CASSLDRWGTSTTDTQYF; CDR3nt: TGTGCCAGCAGCTTAGATCGTTGGGGGACTAGCACGACAGATACGCAGTATTTT
abundance: -; j_gene: TRBJ2-3; d_gene: -; v_gene: TRBV2; CDR3aa: CASSEAQGPDTQYF; CDR3nt: TGTGCCAGCAGTGAAGCCCAGGGCCCAGATACGCAGTATTTT
abundance: once; j_gene: TRBJ2-2; d_gene: TRBD1; v_gene: TRBV11-2; CDR3aa: CASSLDSGTVLTGELFF; CDR3nt: TGTGCCAGCAGCTTAGATTCCGGGACAGTTCTAACCGGGGAGCTGTTTTTT
abundance: -; j_gene: TRBJ2-1; d_gene: TRBD2; v_gene: TRBV2; CDR3aa: CASSPLLAGVEQFF; CDR3nt: TGTGCCAGCAGTCCCCTACTAGCGGGAGTTGAGCAGTTCTTC
abundance: -; j_gene: TRBJ2-7; d_gene: TRBD2; v_gene: TRBV10-3; CDR3aa: CAIRGTSGEYEQYF; CDR3nt: TGTGCCATCAGAGGGACTAGCGGGGAGTACGAGCAGTACTTC
abundance: once; j_gene: TRBJ2-3; d_gene: -; v_gene: TRBV28; CDR3aa: CASSSTGFGGTDTQYF; CDR3nt: TGTGCCAGCAGTTCGACAGGTTTCGGGGGCACAGATACGCAGTATTTT
abundance: -; j_gene: TRBJ2-7; d_gene: TRBD1; v_gene: TRBV19; CDR3aa: CASSMGQGDYEQYF; CDR3nt: TGTGCCAGTAGTATGGGCCAGGGGGACTACGAGCAGTACTTC
abundance: -; j_gene: TRBJ2-3; d_gene: TRBD2; v_gene: TRBV7-9; CDR3aa: CASSRGLAGLDTQYF; CDR3nt: TGTGCCAGCAGTAGGGGACTAGCGGGGCTAGATACGCAGTATTTT
abundance: -; j_gene: TRBJ1-3; d_gene: -; v_gene: TRBV9; CDR3aa: CASSRDRNTIYF; CDR3nt: TGTGCCAGCAGCCGGGACAGAAACACCATATATTTT
abundance: -; j_gene: TRBJ1-2; d_gene: -; v_gene: TRBV5-6; CDR3aa: CASNNAGFSETF; CDR3nt: TGTGCCAGCAATAACGCGGGATTCTCTGAAACCTTC
abundance: -; j_gene: TRBJ1-5; d_gene: -; v_gene: TRBV23-1; CDR3aa: CASSRVEGQPQHF; CDR3nt: TGCGCCAGCAGTCGTGTGGAGGGTCAGCCCCAGCATTTT
abundance: few; j_gene: TRBJ2-3; d_gene: TRBD1; v_gene: TRBV27; CDR3aa: CASSYTGVDTQYF; CDR3nt: TGTGCCAGCAGTTACACAGGGGTAGATACGCAGTATTTT
abundance: -; j_gene: TRBJ1-5; d_gene: -; v_gene: TRBV28; CDR3aa: CASSVNQPQHF; CDR3nt: TGTGCCAGCAGTGTAAATCAGCCCCAGCATTTT
abundance: -; j_gene: TRBJ1-1; d_gene: TRBD1; v_gene: TRBV7-2; CDR3aa: CASSFTGGRIQAFF; CDR3nt: TGTGCCAGCAGCTTCACAGGGGGCCGGATCCAGGCTTTCTTT
abundance: once; j_gene: TRBJ2-5; d_gene: -; v_gene: TRBV28; CDR3aa: CASSLLPGQETQYF; CDR3nt: TGTGCCAGCAGTTTATTGCCAGGGCAAGAGACCCAGTACTTC
abundance: -; j_gene: TRBJ2-5; d_gene: -; v_gene: TRBV5-1; CDR3aa: CASSLRTDGATQYF; CDR3nt: TGCGCCAGCAGCTTGAGGACAGATGGAGCGACCCAGTACTTC
abundance: -; j_gene: TRBJ2-7; d_gene: -; v_gene: TRBV6-1; CDR3aa: CASGRGLYEQYF; CDR3nt: TGTGCCAGCGGTAGGGGACTCTACGAGCAGTACTTC
abundance: -; j_gene: TRBJ2-7; d_gene: -; v_gene: TRBV30; CDR3aa: CAWIRAGQPTYEQYF; CDR3nt: TGTGCCTGGATCCGGGCGGGACAGCCGACCTACGAGCAGTACTTC
abundance: -; j_gene: TRBJ2-1; d_gene: TRBD1; v_gene: TRBV9; CDR3aa: CASSVVGQGATEQFF; CDR3nt: TGTGCCAGCAGCGTAGTGGGACAGGGGGCCACTGAGCAGTTCTTC
abundance: -; j_gene: TRBJ2-5; d_gene: TRBD2; v_gene: TRBV7-6; CDR3aa: CASRRTGGVQETQYF; CDR3nt: TGTGCCAGCAGGCGCACTGGGGGGGTCCAAGAGACCCAGTACTTC
abundance: -; j_gene: TRBJ2-7; d_gene: -; v_gene: TRBV5-4; CDR3aa: CASSFIDSLYEQYF; CDR3nt: TGTGCCAGCAGCTTTATCGACTCCCTCTACGAGCAGTACTTC
abundance: -; j_gene: TRBJ1-4; d_gene: -; v_gene: TRBV6-5; CDR3aa: CASSRTKGDFEKLFF; CDR3nt: TGTGCCAGCAGCCGGACAAAGGGGGATTTCGAAAAACTGTTTTTT
abundance: -; j_gene: TRBJ2-2; d_gene: TRBD2; v_gene: TRBV10-3; CDR3aa: CAISASGRNTGELFF; CDR3nt: TGTGCCATCAGTGCTAGCGGGAGGAACACCGGGGAGCTGTTTTTT
abundance: -; j_gene: TRBJ1-2; d_gene: TRBD1; v_gene: TRBV10-3; CDR3aa: CAISIGTGYGYTF; CDR3nt: TGTGCCATCAGTATTGGGACAGGCTATGGCTACACCTTC
abundance: -; j_gene: TRBJ1-1; d_gene: -; v_gene: TRBV9; CDR3aa: CASSGGRGTEAFF; CDR3nt: TGTGCCAGCAGCGGGGGTCGGGGGACTGAAGCTTTCTTT